This entry features one TCR beta chain sequence. The sample comes from a study of blood T cell repertoires in COVID-19. Study-level information: Spain, Italy and the United States supplied samples that represented acute and convalescent COVID-19. In each case, the material was cDNA or gDNA derived from T cells, B-cell-depleted T cells, or PBMCs.

The CDR3 is 16 amino acids. The germline V and J ends were trimmed by 2 bases and 3 bases, with 15 bases remaining between them. Germline lookup yields CDR1 LNHNV and CDR2 YYDKDF (reference sequence). Original processing notes: Reference gene primer amplification gave nucleated cell count estimates. The assay was immunoSEQ multiplex PCR, and TCRdb's table has in-frame clones only and misses some. The D gene and trimming were derived from the DNA, and the V and J assignments and clone size from that table. The sample holds roughly 350,000 clones, about 85% seen once. The sequenced sample consisted of peripheral blood. This sequence joins TRBV15 and TRBJ2-3; TRBD2 might be the D (7 bases). The sequence was obtained from a young woman with acute or convalescent COVID-19. For the CDR3, the DNA is TGTGCCACCAGCAGACCCGAGGGGGGGCGGACAGATACGCAGTATTTT. This gives the protein CATSRPEGGRTDTQYF.